The 27 T cell receptor beta chains given below trace back to one sample, sequenced in a study of T cell repertoires in cytomegalovirus infection. TCRdb re-called the reads with MiXCR, one entry per CDR3 protein. Among roughly 920,000 distinct CDR3 sequences, roughly 30% were seen once, and the ten largest hold about an eighth. The antigens for these receptors are not known. The starting material was cultured CD8+ T cells from PBMCs, obtained from culture after CMV antigen stimulation. These receptors originate from a human donor in good health (CMV status not recorded). Some clones in this sample may be carry-over from other donors' samples.

In this sample, this clonotype turned up a few times. This sequence joins TRBV6-1 and TRBJ1-1; D ambiguous. Germline loops: CDR1 MNHNS, CDR2 SASEGT. This CDR3 region has 13 residues. Between the trimmed V and J ends, which lost 7 bases and 3 bases, there was a span of 12 bases. The CDR3 nucleotides read TGTGCCAGCACCCAGGTTTTTTACACTGAAGCTTTCTTT. It codes for CASTQVFYTEAFF.

The J gene is TRBJ1-4, the V gene TRBV6-1; D is unresolved. This CDR3 contains 13 residues. Germline lookup yields CDR1 MNHNS and CDR2 SASEGT. With 3 bases removed from V and 7 bases from J, the gap between germline ends came to 9 bases. The CDR3 DNA reads as TGTGCCAGCAGTGACCGGACCAGTGAAAAACTGTTTTTT. Its protein is CASSDRTSEKLFF.

This clonotype was counted between two and nine times. The chain couples TRBV12-3 or TRBV12-4 to TRBJ1-1, with D unresolved. V dropped 3 bases and J dropped 1 base, with 6 bases sitting between them. The CDR3 length is 13 residues. CDR3 sequence: CASSFATNTEAFF. For the CDR3, the DNA is TGTGCCAGCAGTTTCGCGACGAACACTGAAGCTTTCTTT.

The rearrangement joins TRBV6-5 to TRBJ1-2; 8 bases fit TRBD1. Germline CDR1 and CDR2: MNHEY and SVGAGI. The CDR3 extends over 13 amino acids. Trimming took 11 bases from V and 1 from J; bases not matched to a gene: 6. The CDR3: CAGWTGNNYGYTF. The DNA of the CDR3 is TGTGCCGGCTGGACAGGGAATAACTATGGCTACACCTTC.

This clonotype is a singleton in its sample. The gene calls are TRBV6-2 or TRBV6-3 and TRBJ2-3; no clear D gene. The CDR3 contains 15 residues. CDR1 MNHEY and CDR2 SVGEGT come from the germline V gene. Trimming left V 6 bases short and J 1 base short, with 14 bases between. CDR3 residues: CASSRQVRGTDTQYF. CDR3 DNA sequence: TGTGCCAGCAGCCGCCAAGTAAGGGGCACAGATACGCAGTATTTT.

This clonotype was recorded many times. This chain links TRBV7-2 with TRBJ2-3; 10 bases are shared with TRBD2. Germline V CDR1 and CDR2: SGHTA, FQGNSA. J was trimmed by 3 bases and V by 8 bases; bases with no gene match: 17. The CDR3 length is 18 residues. The CDR3 DNA follows: TGTGCCAGCCTCTGGGGGTTAGCGGGGGGTTATGAAACAGATACGCAGTATTTT. This gives the protein CASLWGLAGGYETDTQYF.

This clonotype was counted a few times. This sequence joins TRBV5-1 and TRBJ1-6; 9 bases line up with TRBD1. Germline loops: CDR1 SGHRS, CDR2 YFSETQ. J was trimmed by 7 bases and V by 3 bases; bases with no gene match: 5. This CDR3 is built from 15 residues. For the CDR3, the DNA is TGCGCCAGCAGCTACGGACAGGGGACAAATTCACCCCTCCACTTT. Its translation is CASSYGQGTNSPLHF.

This clonotype was detected once. V is TRBV11-3 and J is TRBJ2-1, with TRBD1 matching 9 bases. The CDR3 is 17 amino acids. CDR1 is SGHNT and CDR2 is YENEEA in the germline V gene. The V gene end was trimmed by 4 bases and the J gene end by 5 bases; junction bases not matched to a gene: 12. The CDR3 DNA reads as TGTGCCAGCAGCTCGGACAGGGGAACGGAGCAGGACAATGAGCAGTTCTTC. Protein: CASSSDRGTEQDNEQFF.

V usage is TRBV6-2 or TRBV6-3 and J usage is TRBJ2-1; D is uncertain. This CDR3 comprises 13 residues. Deletions cut 2 bases from V and 6 bases from J, with 8 bases between. CDR1 is MNHEY, CDR2 SVGEGT, per germline. CDR3 sequence (DNA): TGTGCCAGCAGTTACAGCAGGATCAATGAGCAGTTCTTC. Protein product: CASSYSRINEQFF.

The V call is TRBV11-2, the J call TRBJ1-4; D gene unclear. Germline CDR1 and CDR2: SGHAT and FQNNGV. This CDR3 spans 13 amino acids. V lost 2 bases and J lost 11, with 12 bases in between. The CDR3 nucleotides are TGTGCCAGCAGCTTATATAGCTGGAGGAAACTGTTTTTT. Translated: CASSLYSWRKLFF.

The chain links TRBV11-2 to TRBJ2-1, with D possibly matching TRBD1 (6 bases). Trimming left V 8 bases short and J 6 bases short, with 14 bases between. This CDR3 has 13 residues. Germline V CDR1 and CDR2: SGHAT, FQNNGV. CDR3 sequence reads: CASLEGDTNEQFF. CDR3 DNA sequence: TGTGCCAGCCTTGAGGGGGACACCAATGAGCAGTTCTTC.

In the case of this clonotype: A read error may explain this, as a much larger clone is one base away. CDR3 region: CANSLESRASYEQYF. In DNA form, the CDR3 reads TGTGCCAACAGCTTAGAATCAAGGGCCTCCTACGAGCAGTACTTC. The chain uses TRBV7-2 and TRBJ2-7; D is undetermined. CDR3 length: 15 residues. Germline V gene lookup returns CDR1 SGHTA and CDR2 FQGNSA. Based on the CDR3 plus reference TRBV7-2 and TRBJ2-7, the full variable domain is GAGVSQSPSNKVTEKGKDVELRCDPISGHTALYWYRQSLGQGLEFLIYFQGNSAPDKSGLPSDRFSAERTGGSVSTLTIQRTQQEDSAVYLCANSLESRASYEQYFGPGTRLTVT.

The J gene is TRBJ1-5, the V gene TRBV7-9; D gene unclear. CDR1 and CDR2 (germline): SEHNR, FQNEAQ (reference sequence). The CDR3 loop spans 14 amino acids. The V and J ends lost 5 bases and 0 bases respectively, with 8 bases between them. The CDR3 sequence: CASSREYSNQPQHF. CDR3 sequence (DNA): TGTGCCAGCAGCCGAGAGTATAGCAATCAGCCCCAGCATTTT.

This clonotype appeared a few times. This sequence joins TRBV7-9 and TRBJ2-5; no definite D call. CDR3 length equals 13 residues. Per germline, CDR1 SEHNR and CDR2 FQNEAQ (reference sequence). Between the trimmed V and J ends, which lost 1 base and 3 bases, there was a span of 6 bases. CDR3 bases: TGTGCCAGCAGCTTAGAACACGAAGAGACCCAGTACTTC. This translates into CASSLEHEETQYF.

In nucleotides, the CDR3 is TGTGCCAGCAGTTGGTGGCAGGGAGACGGCTACACCTTC. Translation: CASSWWQGDGYTF. The rearrangement uses TRBV6-8 and TRBJ1-2; a weak D match, TRBD1 (5 bases). The CDR3 covers 13 residues. Trimming pared 4 bases from V and 8 bases from J, leaving 14 bases between. Per the germline V gene, CDR1 is MNHGY and CDR2 is SAAAGT.

This clonotype was recorded a few times. J is TRBJ1-5 and V is TRBV28; D ambiguous. The germline V gene encodes CDR1 MDHEN and CDR2 SYDVKM. CDR3 size: 15 residues. Trimming took 2 bases from V and 0 from J, leaving 8 bases between them. The CDR3 bases are TGTGCCAGCAGTTTAGAAACAGATAGCAATCAGCCCCAGCATTTT. It is translated as CASSLETDSNQPQHF.

The V call is TRBV20-1, the J call TRBJ1-2; 9 bases fit TRBD1. The CDR3 runs 16 residues. Germline trimming cut 2 bases from V and 7 bases from J; bases unmatched to any gene: 14. Germline loops: CDR1 DFQATT, CDR2 SNEGSKA (reference sequence). CDR3 nucleotide sequence: TGCAGTGCTAGACACCGGACAGGGGAGAATTTCAGTGGCTACACCTTC. Its translation is CSARHRTGENFSGYTF.

The V and J genes are TRBV25-1 and TRBJ2-1; possible D gene TRBD1, 6 bases. The CDR3 length is 13 residues. The germline V gene encodes CDR1 MGHDK and CDR2 SYGVNS. V was trimmed by 5 bases and J by 9 bases, leaving 14 bases between them. In DNA form, the CDR3 reads TGTGCCAGCAGTCACTCGACAGGCCGTGAGCAGTTCTTC. Its protein is CASSHSTGREQFF. The variable domain in full, with the rest retrieved from reference TRBV25-1 and TRBJ2-1, is EADIYQTPRYLVIGTGKKITLECSQTMGHDKMYWYQQDPGMELHLIHYSYGVNSTEKGDLSSESTVSRIRTEHFPLTLESARPSHTSQYLCASSHSTGREQFFGPGTRLTVL.

This clonotype was seen a handful of times. The chain joins TRBV20-1 to TRBJ2-4; D gene uncertain. Germline V CDR1 and CDR2: DFQATT, SNEGSKA (reference sequence). The CDR3 runs to 18 residues. V shed 1 base and J shed 0 bases, with 19 bases lying between them. The CDR3: CSARGPPEQRLAKNIQYF. CDR3 sequence (DNA): TGCAGTGCTAGAGGCCCCCCTGAACAGCGTTTAGCCAAAAACATTCAGTACTTC.

This sequence joins TRBV6-1 and TRBJ2-7, with D uncertain. The CDR3 length is 12 residues. Germline V lookup: CDR1 MNHNS, CDR2 SASEGT. V was trimmed by 0 bases and J by 5 bases, leaving 5 bases between them. Here the CDR3 reads CASSEAFNEQYF. The CDR3, as DNA: TGTGCCAGCAGTGAAGCGTTTAACGAGCAGTACTTC.

The chain combines TRBV6-7 with TRBJ2-5; 8 bases are shared with TRBD1. TRBV6-7 is assigned to the ORF class and has an uncertain function. CDR3 size: 17 residues. Unmatched junction bases numbered 13, after V lost 2 bases and J lost 5 bases. This CDR3 reads CASSYVTGQALQETQYF. The CDR3, as DNA: TGTGCCAGCAGTTACGTGACGGGACAGGCGCTTCAGGAGACCCAGTACTTC.

The gene calls are TRBV6-5 and TRBJ1-4; no clear D. The germline CDR1 and CDR2 sequences are MNHEY and SVGAGI. The germline V and J ends were trimmed by 2 bases and 2 bases, with 9 bases remaining between them. The length of the CDR3 is 15 residues. As DNA, the CDR3 is TGTGCCAGCAGTTACGCGGGGAGGACTAATGAAAAACTGTTTTTT. Residues: CASSYAGRTNEKLFF.

The CDR3 protein is CASSELGTYGYTF. CDR3 sequence (DNA): TGTGCCAGCAGTGAGCTGGGGACCTATGGCTACACCTTC. The rearrangement uses TRBV6-1 and TRBJ1-2; D perhaps matches TRBD1 (5 bases). Trimming shortened V by 3 bases and J by 4 bases, and 9 bases separated the two germline ends. In germline, CDR1 is MNHNS, CDR2 SASEGT. The CDR3 length is 13 residues.

This clonotype occurred a few times. V is TRBV2 and J is TRBJ2-7; the D is unclear. V lost 2 bases to trimming and J lost 3 bases, with 14 bases between them. The CDR3 contains 15 residues. The germline gives CDR1 SNHLY, CDR2 FYNNEI. Here the CDR3 reads CASSESRQAYYEQYV. CDR3 DNA sequence: TGTGCCAGCAGTGAATCCCGACAAGCTTACTACGAGCAGTACGTC.

V gene TRBV12-3 or TRBV12-4 combines with J gene TRBJ2-2; D tentatively reads TRBD1 or TRBD2 (6 bases each). The V end lost 4 bases, the J end lost 1 base, and 10 bases lay between the germline ends. This CDR3 spans 15 amino acids. The CDR3 loop is CASSWGAGNTGELFF. The CDR3 DNA reads TGTGCCAGCAGTTGGGGGGCCGGGAACACCGGGGAGCTGTTTTTT.

The rearrangement links TRBV4-1 to TRBJ2-3; D not resolved. The CDR3 has 16 residues. Germline loops: CDR1 MGHRA, CDR2 YSYEKL. Deletions cut 1 base from V and 7 bases from J, with 18 bases between. CDR3 sequence: CASSQASGLLGNTQYF. For the CDR3, the DNA is TGCGCCAGCAGCCAAGCCTCCGGTCTCCTGGGGAATACGCAGTATTTT.

The chain joins TRBV7-6 to TRBJ2-7; perhaps TRBD2 as D (5 bases). The V gene lost 1 base and the J gene lost 7 bases, with 11 bases spanning the gap. This CDR3 has 13 residues. The V gene's germline CDR1 is SGHVS and CDR2 FNYEAQ. The DNA for the CDR3 is TGTGCCAGCAGCTTAGAGGCGGAGGTTGAGCAGTACGTC. The encoded protein is CASSLEAEVEQYV.